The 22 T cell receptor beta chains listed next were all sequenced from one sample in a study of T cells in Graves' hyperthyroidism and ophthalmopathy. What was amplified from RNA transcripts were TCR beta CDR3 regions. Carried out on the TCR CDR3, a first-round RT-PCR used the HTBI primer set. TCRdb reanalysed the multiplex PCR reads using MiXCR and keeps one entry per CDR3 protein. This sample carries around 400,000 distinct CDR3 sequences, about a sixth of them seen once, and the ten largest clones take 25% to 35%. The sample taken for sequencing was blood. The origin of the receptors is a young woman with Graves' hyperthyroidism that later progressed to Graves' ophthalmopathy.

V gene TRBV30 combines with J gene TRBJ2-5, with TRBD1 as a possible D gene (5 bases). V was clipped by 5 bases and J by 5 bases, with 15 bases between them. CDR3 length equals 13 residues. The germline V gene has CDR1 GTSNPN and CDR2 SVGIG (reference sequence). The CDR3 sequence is CAWGAQLGETQYF. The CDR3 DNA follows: TGTGCCTGGGGGGCTCAGCTGGGGGAGACCCAGTACTTC.

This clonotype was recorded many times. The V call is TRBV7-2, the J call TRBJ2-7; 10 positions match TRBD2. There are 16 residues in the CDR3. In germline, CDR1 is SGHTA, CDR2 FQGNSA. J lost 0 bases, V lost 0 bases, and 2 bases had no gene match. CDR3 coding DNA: TGTGCCAGCAGCTTAGCTGGACTAGCGGACTCCTACGAGCAGTACTTC. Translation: CASSLAGLADSYEQYF. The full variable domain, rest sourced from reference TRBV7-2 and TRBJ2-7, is GAGVSQSPSNKVTEKGKDVELRCDPISGHTALYWYRQSLGQGLEFLIYFQGNSAPDKSGLPSDRFSAERTGGSVSTLTIQRTQQEDSAVYLCASSLAGLADSYEQYFGPGTRLTVT.

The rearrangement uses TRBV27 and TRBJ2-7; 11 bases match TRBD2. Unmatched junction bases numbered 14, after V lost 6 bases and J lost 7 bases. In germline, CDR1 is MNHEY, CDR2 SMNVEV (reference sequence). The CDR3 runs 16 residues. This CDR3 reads CASSQLSGRAGNEQYF. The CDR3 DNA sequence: TGTGCCAGCAGCCAACTTAGCGGGAGGGCCGGGAATGAGCAGTACTTC.

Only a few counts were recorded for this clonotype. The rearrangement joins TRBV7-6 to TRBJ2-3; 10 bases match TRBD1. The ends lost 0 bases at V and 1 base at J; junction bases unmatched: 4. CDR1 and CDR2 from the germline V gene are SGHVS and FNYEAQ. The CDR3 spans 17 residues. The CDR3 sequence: CASSLARTGGRTDTQYF. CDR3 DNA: TGTGCCAGCAGCTTAGCCCGGACAGGGGGACGCACAGATACGCAGTATTTT.

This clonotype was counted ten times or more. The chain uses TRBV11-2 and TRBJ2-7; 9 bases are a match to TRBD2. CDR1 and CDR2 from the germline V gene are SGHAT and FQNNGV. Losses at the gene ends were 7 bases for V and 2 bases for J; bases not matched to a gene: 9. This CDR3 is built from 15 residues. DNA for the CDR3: TGTGCCAGCATGGGCGCGACTAGCGGAACCTACGAGCAGTACTTC. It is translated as CASMGATSGTYEQYF.

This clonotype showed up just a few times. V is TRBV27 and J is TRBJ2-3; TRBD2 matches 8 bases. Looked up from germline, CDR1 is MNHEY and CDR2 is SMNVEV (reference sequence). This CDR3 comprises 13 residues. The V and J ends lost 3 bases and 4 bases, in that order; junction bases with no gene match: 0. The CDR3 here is CASSLREADTQYF. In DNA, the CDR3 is TGTGCCAGCAGTTTGCGGGAGGCAGATACGCAGTATTTT.

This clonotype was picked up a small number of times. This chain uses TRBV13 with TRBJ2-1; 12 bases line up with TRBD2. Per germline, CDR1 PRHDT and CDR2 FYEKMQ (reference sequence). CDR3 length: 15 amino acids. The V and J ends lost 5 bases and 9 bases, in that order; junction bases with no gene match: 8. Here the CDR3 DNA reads TGTGCCAGCAGCGCTAGCGGGAGGGCCGTCACTGAGCAGTTCTTC. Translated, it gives CASSASGRAVTEQFF.

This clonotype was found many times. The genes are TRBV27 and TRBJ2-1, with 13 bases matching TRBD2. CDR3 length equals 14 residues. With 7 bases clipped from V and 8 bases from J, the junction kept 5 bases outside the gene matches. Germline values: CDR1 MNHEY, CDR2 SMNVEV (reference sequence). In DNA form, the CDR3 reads TGTGCCAGCAAGGGGACTAGCGGGACCCATGAGCAGTTCTTC. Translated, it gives CASKGTSGTHEQFF.

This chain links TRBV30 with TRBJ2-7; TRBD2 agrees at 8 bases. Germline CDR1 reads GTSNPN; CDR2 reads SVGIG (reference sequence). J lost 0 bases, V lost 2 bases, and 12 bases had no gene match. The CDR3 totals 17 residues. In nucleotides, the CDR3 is TGTGCCTGGAGTAAGGCCCCCCGGGGGGGTTCCTCCTACGAGCAGTACTTC. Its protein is CAWSKAPRGGSSYEQYF. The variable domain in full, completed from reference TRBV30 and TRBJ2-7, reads SQTIHQWPATLVQPVGSPLSLECTVEGTSNPNLYWYRQAAGRGLQLLFYSVGIGQISSEVPQNLSASRPQDRQFILSSKKLLLSDSGFYLCAWSKAPRGGSSYEQYFGPGTRLTVT.

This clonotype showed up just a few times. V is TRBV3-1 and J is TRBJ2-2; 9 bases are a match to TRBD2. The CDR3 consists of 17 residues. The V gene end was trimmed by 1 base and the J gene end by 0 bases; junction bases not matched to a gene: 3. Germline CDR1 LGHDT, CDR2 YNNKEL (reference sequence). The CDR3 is CASSQGPSGANTGELFF. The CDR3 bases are TGTGCCAGCAGCCAAGGCCCTAGCGGGGCGAACACCGGGGAGCTGTTTTTT.

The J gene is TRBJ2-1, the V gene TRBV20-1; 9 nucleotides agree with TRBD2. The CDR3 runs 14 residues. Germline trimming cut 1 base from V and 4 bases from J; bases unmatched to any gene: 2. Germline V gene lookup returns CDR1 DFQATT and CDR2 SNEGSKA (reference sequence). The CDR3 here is CSARGSGRYNEQFF. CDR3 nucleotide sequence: TGCAGTGCTAGAGGTAGCGGGAGATACAATGAGCAGTTCTTC.

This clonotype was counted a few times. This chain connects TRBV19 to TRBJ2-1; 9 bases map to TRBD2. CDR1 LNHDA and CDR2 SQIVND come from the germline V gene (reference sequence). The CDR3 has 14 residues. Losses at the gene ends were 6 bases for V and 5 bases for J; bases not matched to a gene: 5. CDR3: CASRAGGRNNEQFF. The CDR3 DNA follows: TGTGCCAGTAGGGCGGGAGGGCGTAACAATGAGCAGTTCTTC.

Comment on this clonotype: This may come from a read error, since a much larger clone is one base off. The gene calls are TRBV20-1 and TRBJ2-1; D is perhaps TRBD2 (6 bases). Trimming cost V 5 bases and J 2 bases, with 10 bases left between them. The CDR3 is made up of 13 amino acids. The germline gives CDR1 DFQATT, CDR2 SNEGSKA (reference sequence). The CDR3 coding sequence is TGCAGTGCTCCCGGCGGGGCCTACAATGAGCAGTTCTTC. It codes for CSAPGGAYNEQFF.

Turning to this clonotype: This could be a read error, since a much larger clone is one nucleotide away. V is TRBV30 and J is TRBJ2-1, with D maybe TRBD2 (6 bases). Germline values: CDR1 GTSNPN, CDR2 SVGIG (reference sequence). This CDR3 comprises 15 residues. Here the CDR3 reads CAWGLLAGSYNGQFF. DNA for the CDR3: TGTGCCTGGGGCTTACTAGCTGGTTCCTACAATGGGCAGTTCTTC.

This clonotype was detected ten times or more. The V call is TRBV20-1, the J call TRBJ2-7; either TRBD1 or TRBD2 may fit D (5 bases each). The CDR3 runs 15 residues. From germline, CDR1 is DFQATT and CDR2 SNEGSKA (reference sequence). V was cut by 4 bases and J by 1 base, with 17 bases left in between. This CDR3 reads CSAISGTKGSYEQYF. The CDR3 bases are TGCAGTGCTATAAGCGGAACAAAGGGGTCCTACGAGCAGTACTTC.

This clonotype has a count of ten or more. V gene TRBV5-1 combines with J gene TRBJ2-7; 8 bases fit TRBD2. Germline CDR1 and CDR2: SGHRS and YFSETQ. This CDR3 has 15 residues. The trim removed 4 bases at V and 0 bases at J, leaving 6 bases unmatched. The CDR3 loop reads CASSLGGVTSYEQYF. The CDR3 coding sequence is TGCGCCAGCAGCCTCGGGGGGGTGACCTCCTACGAGCAGTACTTC.

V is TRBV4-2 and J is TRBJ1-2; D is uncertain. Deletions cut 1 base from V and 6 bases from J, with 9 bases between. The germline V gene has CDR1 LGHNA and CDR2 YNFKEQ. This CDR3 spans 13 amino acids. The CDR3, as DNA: TGTGCCAGCAGCCAAGGACAAACCAATGGCTACACCTTC. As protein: CASSQGQTNGYTF.

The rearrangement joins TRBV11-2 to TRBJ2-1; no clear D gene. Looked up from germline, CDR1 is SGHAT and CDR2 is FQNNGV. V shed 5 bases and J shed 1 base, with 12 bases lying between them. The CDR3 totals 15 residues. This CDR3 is CASSQEEDSYNEQFF. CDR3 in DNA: TGTGCCAGCAGCCAAGAAGAGGATTCCTACAATGAGCAGTTCTTC.

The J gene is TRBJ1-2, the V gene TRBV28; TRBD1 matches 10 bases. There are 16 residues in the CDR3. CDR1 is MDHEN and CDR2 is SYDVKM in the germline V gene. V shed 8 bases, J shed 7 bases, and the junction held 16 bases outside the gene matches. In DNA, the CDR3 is TGTGCCAGCCTCCCTTCCGGGACAGGGGCCCATGGTGGCTACACCTTC. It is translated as CASLPSGTGAHGGYTF.

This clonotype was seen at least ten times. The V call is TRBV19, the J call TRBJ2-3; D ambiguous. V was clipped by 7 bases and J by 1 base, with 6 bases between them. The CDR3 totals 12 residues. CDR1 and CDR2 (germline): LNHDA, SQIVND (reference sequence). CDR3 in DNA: TGTGCCAGTAACGAAGGCACAGATACGCAGTATTTT. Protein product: CASNEGTDTQYF.

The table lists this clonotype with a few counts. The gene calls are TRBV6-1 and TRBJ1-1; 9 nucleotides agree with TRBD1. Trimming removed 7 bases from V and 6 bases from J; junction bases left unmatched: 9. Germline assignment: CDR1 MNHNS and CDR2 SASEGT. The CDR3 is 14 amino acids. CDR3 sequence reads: CASIGQGRAAEAFF. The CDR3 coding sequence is TGTGCCAGCATCGGACAGGGGCGCGCCGCTGAAGCTTTCTTT.

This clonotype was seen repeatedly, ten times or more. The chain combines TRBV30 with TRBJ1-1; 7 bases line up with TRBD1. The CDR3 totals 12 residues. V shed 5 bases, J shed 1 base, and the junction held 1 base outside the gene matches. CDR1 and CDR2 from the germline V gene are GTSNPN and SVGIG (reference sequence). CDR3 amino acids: CAWGTANTEAFF. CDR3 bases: TGTGCCTGGGGGACAGCGAACACTGAAGCTTTCTTT.